The table lists the clone carrying this TCR beta chain with many counts. The sample is drawn from a study of T-cell memory formation after mild COVID-19. One entry per CDR3 protein, called by TCRdb with MiXCR from the 5' RACE reads. Among about 350,000 distinct CDR3 sequences listed, about 13% were seen once. The material sequenced was PBMCs or a T cell subset sorted from them (not recorded which). The sequence was collected from a man aged 18 to 29 who had mild COVID-19 (a few samples of this study predate the infection). Cell type and time point are not known.

In DNA, the CDR3 is TGCGCCAGCAGCCAAGGTCCTGGAAACACCATATATTTT. Its translation: CASSQGPGNTIYF. The chain links TRBV4-3 to TRBJ1-3; D unclear. The V end was cut by 1 base, the J end by 2 bases, with 3 bases between. The V gene's germline CDR1 is LGHNA and CDR2 YSLEER. The CDR3 length is 13 residues.